This T cell receptor (beta chain) was identified in a study of CD8 T cells in ankylosing spondylitis. Broader study findings: Seemingly characteristic of ankylosing spondylitis blood was a TCR beta motif consisting of about 8 highly homologous variants. The clones that were linked to disease were reported to be significantly enriched in matched synovial fluid samples from ankylosing spondylitis patients.

CDR3 length equals 15 residues. Between the trimmed V and J ends, which lost 4 bases and 5 bases, there was a span of 17 bases. This clonotype was counted only a few times. Its specificity is not known. TCRdb reprocessed the 5' RACE reads with MiXCR, giving one entry per CDR3 protein. Found here are 100,000 or so distinct CDR3 sequences, more than 8.5% of them singletons; the top ten hold approximately 30%. The gene calls are TRBV12-3 or TRBV12-4 and TRBJ2-5; possible D gene TRBD1, 6 bases. Sequencing used blood, either unsorted or a sorted T cell fraction (not recorded which). The sequence was collected from a male donor with ankylosing spondylitis. CDR3 bases: TGTGCCAGCAGTTCAGGGGACACTTCAATTGAGACCCAGTACTTC. This codes for CASSSGDTSIETQYF.